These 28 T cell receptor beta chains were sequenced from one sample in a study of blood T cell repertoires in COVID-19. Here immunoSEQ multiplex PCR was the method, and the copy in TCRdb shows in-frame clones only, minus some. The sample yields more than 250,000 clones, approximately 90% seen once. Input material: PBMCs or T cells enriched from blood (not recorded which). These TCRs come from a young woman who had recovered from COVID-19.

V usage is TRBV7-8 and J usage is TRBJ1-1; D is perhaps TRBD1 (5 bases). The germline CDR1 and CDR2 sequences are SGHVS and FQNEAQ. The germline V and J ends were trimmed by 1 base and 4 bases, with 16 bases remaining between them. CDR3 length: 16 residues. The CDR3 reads CASSLDQGAGFTEAFF. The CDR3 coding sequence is TGTGCCAGCAGCTTAGACCAGGGCGCGGGGTTCACTGAAGCTTTCTTT.

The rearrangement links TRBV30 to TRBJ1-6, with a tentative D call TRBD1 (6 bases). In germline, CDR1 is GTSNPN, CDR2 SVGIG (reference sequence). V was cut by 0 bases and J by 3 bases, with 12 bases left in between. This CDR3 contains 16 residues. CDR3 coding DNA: TGTGCCTGGAGTGTCGAGGACAGTGACTATAATTCACCCCTCCACTTT. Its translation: CAWSVEDSDYNSPLHF.

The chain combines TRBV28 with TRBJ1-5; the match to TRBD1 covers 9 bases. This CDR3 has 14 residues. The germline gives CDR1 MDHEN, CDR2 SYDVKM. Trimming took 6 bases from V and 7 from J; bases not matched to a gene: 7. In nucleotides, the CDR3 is TGTGCCAGCAGACAACAGGGGGCAGGGCAGCCCCAGCATTTT. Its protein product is CASRQQGAGQPQHF. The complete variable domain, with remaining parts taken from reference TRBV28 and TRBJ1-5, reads DVKVTQSSRYLVKRTGEKVFLECVQDMDHENMFWYRQDPGLGLRLIYFSYDVKMKEKGDIPEGYSVSREKKERFSLILESASTNQTSMYLCASRQQGAGQPQHFGDGTRLSIL.

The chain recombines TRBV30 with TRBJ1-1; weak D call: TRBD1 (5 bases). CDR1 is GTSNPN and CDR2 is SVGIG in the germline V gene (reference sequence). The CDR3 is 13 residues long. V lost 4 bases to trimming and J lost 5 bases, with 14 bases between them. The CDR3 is CAWNLFGGTEAFF. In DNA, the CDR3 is TGTGCCTGGAATCTTTTTGGGGGGACTGAAGCTTTCTTT.

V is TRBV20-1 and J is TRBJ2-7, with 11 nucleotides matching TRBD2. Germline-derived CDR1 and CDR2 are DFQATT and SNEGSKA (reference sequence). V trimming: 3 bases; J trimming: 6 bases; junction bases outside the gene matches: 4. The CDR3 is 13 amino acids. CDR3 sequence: CSASSGRAAEQYF. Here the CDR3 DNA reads TGCAGTGCTAGTAGCGGGAGGGCCGCCGAGCAGTACTTC.

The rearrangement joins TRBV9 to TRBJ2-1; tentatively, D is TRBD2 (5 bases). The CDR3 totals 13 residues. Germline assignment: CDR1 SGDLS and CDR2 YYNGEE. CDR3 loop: CVWTGFSYNEQFF. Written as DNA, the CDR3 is TGTGTTTGGACGGGATTCTCCTACAATGAGCAGTTCTTC.

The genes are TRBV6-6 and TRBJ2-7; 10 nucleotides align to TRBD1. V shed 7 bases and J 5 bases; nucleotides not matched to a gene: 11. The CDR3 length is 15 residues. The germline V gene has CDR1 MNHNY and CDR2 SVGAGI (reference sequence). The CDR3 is CASTPLGQGRDEQYF. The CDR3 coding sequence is TGTGCCAGCACCCCATTGGGACAGGGGCGCGACGAGCAGTACTTC.

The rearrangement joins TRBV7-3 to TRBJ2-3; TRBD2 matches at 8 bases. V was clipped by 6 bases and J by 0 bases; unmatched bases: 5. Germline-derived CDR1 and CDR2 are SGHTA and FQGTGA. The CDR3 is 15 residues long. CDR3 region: CASSQLADSTDTQYF. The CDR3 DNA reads TGTGCCAGCAGTCAACTAGCGGATAGCACAGATACGCAGTATTTT.

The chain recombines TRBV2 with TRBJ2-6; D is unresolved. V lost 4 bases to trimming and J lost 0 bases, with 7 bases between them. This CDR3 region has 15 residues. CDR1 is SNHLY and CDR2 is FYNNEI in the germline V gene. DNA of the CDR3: TGTGCCAGCAGTGTTATCCGCTCTGGGGCCAACGTCCTGACTTTC. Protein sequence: CASSVIRSGANVLTF.

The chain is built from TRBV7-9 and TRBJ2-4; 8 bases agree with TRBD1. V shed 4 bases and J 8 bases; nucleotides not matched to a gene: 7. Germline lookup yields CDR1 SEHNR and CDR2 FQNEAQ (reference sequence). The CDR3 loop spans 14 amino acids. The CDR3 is CASSSEDRVDIQYF. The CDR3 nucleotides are TGTGCCAGCAGCTCAGAGGACAGGGTGGACATTCAGTACTTC.

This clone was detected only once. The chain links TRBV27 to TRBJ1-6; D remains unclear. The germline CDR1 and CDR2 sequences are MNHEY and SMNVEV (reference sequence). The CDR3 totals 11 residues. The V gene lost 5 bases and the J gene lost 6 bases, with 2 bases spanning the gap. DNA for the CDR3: TGTGCCAGCAGTCTTAATTCACCCCTCCACTTT. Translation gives CASSLNSPLHF.

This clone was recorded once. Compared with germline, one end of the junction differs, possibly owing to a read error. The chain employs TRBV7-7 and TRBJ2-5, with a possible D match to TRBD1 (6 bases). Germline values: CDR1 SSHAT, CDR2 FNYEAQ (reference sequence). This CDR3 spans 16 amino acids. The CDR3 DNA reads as TGTGCTAGCAGCTTAGGGGCCGGACAGAACCAAGAGACCCAGTACTTC. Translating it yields CASSLGAGQNQETQYF.

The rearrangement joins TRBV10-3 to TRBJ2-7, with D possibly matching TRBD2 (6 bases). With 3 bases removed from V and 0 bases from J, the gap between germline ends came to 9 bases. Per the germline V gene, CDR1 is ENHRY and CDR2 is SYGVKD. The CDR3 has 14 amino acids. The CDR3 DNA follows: TGTGCCATCAGTGAACGGCGGGACTCCTACGAGCAGTACTTC. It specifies CAISERRDSYEQYF.

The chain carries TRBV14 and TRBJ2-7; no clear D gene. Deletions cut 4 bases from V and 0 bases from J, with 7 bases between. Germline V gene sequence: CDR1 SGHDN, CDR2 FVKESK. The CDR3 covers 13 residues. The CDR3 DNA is TGTGCCAGCAGCCGCAAAGCCTCCTACGAGCAGTACTTC. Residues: CASSRKASYEQYF.

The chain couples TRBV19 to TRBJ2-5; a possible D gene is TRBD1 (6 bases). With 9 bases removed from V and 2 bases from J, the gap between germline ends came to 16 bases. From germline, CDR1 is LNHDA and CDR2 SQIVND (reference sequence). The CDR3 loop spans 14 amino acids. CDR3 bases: TGTGCCAGCAACCGACGGACAGATCAAGAGACCCAGTACTTC. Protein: CASNRRTDQETQYF.

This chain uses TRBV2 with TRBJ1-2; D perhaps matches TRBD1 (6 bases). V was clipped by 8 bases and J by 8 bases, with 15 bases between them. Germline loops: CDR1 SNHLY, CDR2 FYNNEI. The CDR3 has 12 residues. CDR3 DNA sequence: TGTGCCAGCCAGAGGGACACAAAAGGCTACACCTTC. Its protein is CASQRDTKGYTF.

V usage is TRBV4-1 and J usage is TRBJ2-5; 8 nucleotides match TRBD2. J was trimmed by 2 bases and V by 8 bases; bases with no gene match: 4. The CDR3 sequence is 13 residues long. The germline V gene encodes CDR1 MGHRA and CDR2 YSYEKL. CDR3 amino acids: CASGSGGQETQYF. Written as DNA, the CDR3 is TGCGCCAGCGGAAGCGGGGGACAAGAGACCCAGTACTTC.

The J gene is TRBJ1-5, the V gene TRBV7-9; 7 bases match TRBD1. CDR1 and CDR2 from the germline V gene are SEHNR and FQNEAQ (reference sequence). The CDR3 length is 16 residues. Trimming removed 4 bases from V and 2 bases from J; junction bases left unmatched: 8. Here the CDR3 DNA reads TGTGCCAGCAGCTCGCTCCTTGGGACAGGCAATCAGCCCCAGCATTTT. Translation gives CASSSLLGTGNQPQHF.

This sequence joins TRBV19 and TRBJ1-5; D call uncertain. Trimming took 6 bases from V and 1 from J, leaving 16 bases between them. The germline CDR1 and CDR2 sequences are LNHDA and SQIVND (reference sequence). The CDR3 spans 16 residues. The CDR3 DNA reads TGTGCCAGTAGCACCTCGGCGAGCGGAAGCAATCAGCCCCAGCATTTT. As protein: CASSTSASGSNQPQHF.

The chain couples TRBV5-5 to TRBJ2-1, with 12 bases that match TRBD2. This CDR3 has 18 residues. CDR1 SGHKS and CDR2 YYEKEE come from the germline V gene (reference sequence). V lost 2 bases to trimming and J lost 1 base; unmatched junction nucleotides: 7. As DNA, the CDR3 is TGTGCCAGCAGCTTTAGGCTAGCGGGAGGGGGGTCCTACAATGAGCAGTTCTTC. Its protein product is CASSFRLAGGGSYNEQFF.

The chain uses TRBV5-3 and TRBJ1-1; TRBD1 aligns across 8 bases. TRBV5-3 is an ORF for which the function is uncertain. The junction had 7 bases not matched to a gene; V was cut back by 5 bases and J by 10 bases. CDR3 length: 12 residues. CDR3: CARRGSGGVAFF. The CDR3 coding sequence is TGTGCCAGAAGGGGGTCAGGGGGCGTAGCTTTCTTT.

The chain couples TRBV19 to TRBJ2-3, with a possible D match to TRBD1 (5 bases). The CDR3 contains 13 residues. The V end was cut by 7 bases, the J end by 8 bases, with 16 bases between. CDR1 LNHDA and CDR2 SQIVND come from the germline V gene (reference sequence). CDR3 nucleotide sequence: TGTGCCAGTAATCAAGGCAGGGCAGGTACGCAGTATTTT. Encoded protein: CASNQGRAGTQYF.

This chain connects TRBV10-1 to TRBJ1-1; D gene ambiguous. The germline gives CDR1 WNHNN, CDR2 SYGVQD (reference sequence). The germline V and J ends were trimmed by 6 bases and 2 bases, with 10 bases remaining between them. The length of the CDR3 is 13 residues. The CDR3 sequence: CASRSGSNTEAFF. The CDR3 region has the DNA TGCGCCAGCAGATCCGGGTCCAACACTGAAGCTTTCTTT.

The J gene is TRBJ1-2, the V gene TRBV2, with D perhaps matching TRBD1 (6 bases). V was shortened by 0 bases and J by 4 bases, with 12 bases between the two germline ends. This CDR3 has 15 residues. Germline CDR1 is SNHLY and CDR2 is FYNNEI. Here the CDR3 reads CASSEATGGGYGYTF. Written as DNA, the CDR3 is TGTGCCAGCAGTGAAGCAACGGGAGGGGGCTATGGCTACACCTTC.

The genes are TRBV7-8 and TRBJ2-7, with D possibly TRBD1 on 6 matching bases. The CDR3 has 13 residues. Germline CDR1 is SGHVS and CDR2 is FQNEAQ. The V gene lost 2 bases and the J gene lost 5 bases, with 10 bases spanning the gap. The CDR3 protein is CASSLRQVNEQYF. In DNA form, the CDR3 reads TGTGCCAGCAGCTTACGACAGGTAAACGAGCAGTACTTC.

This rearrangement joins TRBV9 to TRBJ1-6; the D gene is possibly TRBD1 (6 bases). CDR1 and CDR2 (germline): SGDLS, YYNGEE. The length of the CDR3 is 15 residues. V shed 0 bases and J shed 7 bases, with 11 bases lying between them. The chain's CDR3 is CASSVEARGNSPLHF. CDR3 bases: TGTGCCAGCAGCGTAGAGGCCAGGGGAAATTCACCCCTCCACTTT.

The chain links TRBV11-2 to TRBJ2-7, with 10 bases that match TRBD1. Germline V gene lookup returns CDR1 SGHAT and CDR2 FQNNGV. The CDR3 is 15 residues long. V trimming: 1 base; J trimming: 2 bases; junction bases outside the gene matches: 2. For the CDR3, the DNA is TGTGCCAGCAGCTTAGCCGGGACAGGGGCCTACGAGCAGTACTTC. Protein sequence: CASSLAGTGAYEQYF.

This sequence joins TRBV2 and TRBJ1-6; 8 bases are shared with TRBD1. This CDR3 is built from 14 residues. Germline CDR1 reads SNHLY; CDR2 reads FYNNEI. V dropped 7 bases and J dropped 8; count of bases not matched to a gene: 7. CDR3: CASKTTGDYSPLHF. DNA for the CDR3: TGTGCCAGCAAGACGACAGGGGATTATTCACCCCTCCACTTT.